One sample yielded the 18 T cell receptor beta chains listed below, sequenced in a study of T cell responses to AZD1222 COVID-19 vaccine. Profiling relied on immunoSEQ multiplex PCR, and the TCRdb table lists in-frame clones only, not all of them. The table includes fewer than 85,000 clones, around 90% detected once. Sample: peripheral blood, taken on day 0 of MenACWY control vaccination. Receptor source: an adult in good health.

The CDR3: CASSPVAEYNEQFF. CDR3 DNA: TGTGCCAGCAGCCCAGTGGCAGAATACAATGAGCAGTTCTTC. This chain connects TRBV7-3 to TRBJ2-1; D is unresolved. The V and J ends lost 5 bases and 4 bases respectively, with 12 bases between them. This CDR3 is built from 14 residues. Per the germline V gene, CDR1 is SGHTA and CDR2 is FQGTGA. Full variable domain (rest looked up from reference TRBV7-3 and TRBJ2-1): GAGVSQTPSNKVTEKGKYVELRCDPISGHTALYWYRQSLGQGPEFLIYFQGTGAADDSGLPNDRFFAVRPEGSVSTLKIQRTERGDSAVYLCASSPVAEYNEQFFGPGTRLTVL.

The rearrangement links TRBV5-1 to TRBJ2-6; D may be TRBD1 (5 bases). The CDR3 has 16 residues. Germline V gene lookup returns CDR1 SGHRS and CDR2 YFSETQ. Trimming cost V 4 bases and J 0 bases, with 11 bases left between them. The CDR3 region is CASSPGAHSGANVLTF. CDR3 in DNA: TGCGCCAGCAGCCCTGGGGCTCACTCTGGGGCCAACGTCCTGACTTTC.

V and J are TRBV5-1 and TRBJ1-3; D remains ambiguous. The CDR3 spans 13 residues. In germline, CDR1 is SGHRS, CDR2 YFSETQ. Between the trimmed V and J ends, which lost 0 bases and 4 bases, there was a span of 5 bases. The CDR3 nucleotides are TGCGCCAGCAGCTTGGCCGGGGGAAACACCATATATTTT. Residues: CASSLAGGNTIYF.

The chain uses TRBV21-1 and TRBJ1-3. TRBV21-1 has pseudogene status. CDR3 length: 18 amino acids. This CDR3 is CASSGGTKIGIGGNTIYF. CDR3 DNA sequence: TGTGCCAGCAGCGGCGGGACTAAAATCGGTATCGGTGGAAACACCATATATTTT.

As DNA, the CDR3 is TGTGCCAGCAGCTTCGGGACAGGGTTAAATGAGCAGTTCTTC. Protein sequence: CASSFGTGLNEQFF. V gene TRBV11-1 combines with J gene TRBJ2-1, with TRBD1 matching 9 bases. The CDR3 length is 14 residues. Looked up from germline, CDR1 is SGHAT and CDR2 is FQDESV (reference sequence). The V gene end was trimmed by 3 bases and the J gene end by 7 bases; junction bases not matched to a gene: 4. Variable domain in full (rest from reference TRBV11-1 and TRBJ2-1): EAEVAQSPRYKITEKSQAVAFWCDPISGHATLYWYRQILGQGPELLVQFQDESVVDDSQLPKDRFSAERLKGVDSTLKIQPAELGDSAMYLCASSFGTGLNEQFFGPGTRLTVL.

The chain links TRBV14 to TRBJ1-1; TRBD1 might be the D (6 bases). Looked up from germline, CDR1 is SGHDN and CDR2 is FVKESK. Trimming took 0 bases from V and 0 from J, leaving 17 bases between them. The CDR3 runs to 18 residues. CDR3: CASSQDLTGFYMNTEAFF. DNA of the CDR3: TGTGCCAGCAGCCAAGATCTGACAGGATTCTACATGAACACTGAAGCTTTCTTT.

This clone was seen a single time. This chain connects TRBV6-1 to TRBJ2-2; TRBD2 aligns across 11 bases. This CDR3 has 15 residues. J gave up 6 bases and V 3 bases, and 3 bases lay outside the gene matches. The germline V gene has CDR1 MNHNS and CDR2 SASEGT. The CDR3 DNA reads TGTGCCAGCAGTGATTTAGCGGGAGGGCCCGGGGAGCTGTTTTTT. It specifies CASSDLAGGPGELFF.

This clone was counted only a few times. The V call is TRBV9, the J call TRBJ2-5; 8 nucleotides align to TRBD1. Germline values: CDR1 SGDLS, CDR2 YYNGEE. The CDR3 is 16 residues long. With V trimmed by 4 bases and J by 1 base, 9 bases remained unmatched. The CDR3 reads CASSPQTGTGQETQYF. The CDR3 coding sequence is TGTGCCAGCAGCCCTCAGACGGGGACAGGCCAAGAGACCCAGTACTTC.

The J gene is TRBJ1-4, the V gene TRBV12-3 or TRBV12-4; D is unresolved. The CDR3 runs to 13 residues. With 5 bases removed from V and 6 bases from J, the gap between germline ends came to 10 bases. The DNA of the CDR3 is TGTGCCAGCAGTAATACCGGGGATGAAAAACTGTTTTTT. Its translation: CASSNTGDEKLFF.

This chain uses TRBV10-2 with TRBJ2-7; unclear D gene. V was trimmed by 3 bases and J by 3 bases, leaving 3 bases between them. In germline, CDR1 is WSHSY, CDR2 SAAADI. CDR3 length: 11 residues. In DNA, the CDR3 is TGCGCCAGCAGTGACGGCTACGAGCAGTACTTC. As protein: CASSDGYEQYF.

CDR3 sequence reads: CSAPGGGIQYF. The CDR3 bases are TGCAGTGCCCCTGGAGGGGGAATTCAGTACTTC. V usage is TRBV20-1 and J usage is TRBJ2-4; D is possibly TRBD1 or TRBD2 (6 bases each). The V end lost 6 bases, the J end lost 10 bases, and 13 bases lay between the germline ends. The CDR3 extends over 11 amino acids. Germline V lookup: CDR1 DFQATT, CDR2 SNEGSKA (reference sequence).

The chain employs TRBV6-2 or TRBV6-3 and TRBJ1-5, with 11 bases matching TRBD1. Germline V lookup: CDR1 MNHEY, CDR2 SVGEGT. The trim removed 4 bases at V and 9 bases at J, leaving 8 bases unmatched. CDR3 length: 15 residues. The CDR3 loop is CASSSGQGGTRPQHF. The CDR3 DNA reads TGTGCCAGCAGTTCGGGACAGGGGGGCACTCGGCCCCAGCATTTT.

The DNA for the CDR3 is TGTGCCAGCAGCGTAGCGGGACAGCCCTCTGGGGCCAACGTCCTGACTTTC. Its translation is CASSVAGQPSGANVLTF. The J gene is TRBJ2-6, the V gene TRBV9; TRBD1 aligns across 7 bases. This CDR3 comprises 17 residues. The germline V gene encodes CDR1 SGDLS and CDR2 YYNGEE. V gave up 0 bases and J gave up 0 bases; unmatched junction bases: 3.

V gene TRBV28 combines with J gene TRBJ2-2; 10 positions match TRBD1. Trimming at V came to 6 bases and at J to 7 bases, leaving 8 bases not matched to a gene. CDR3 length: 15 residues. The germline V gene has CDR1 MDHEN and CDR2 SYDVKM. CDR3 residues: CASRPPGTGVGELFF. The CDR3 DNA is TGTGCCAGCAGGCCTCCTGGGACAGGGGTCGGGGAGCTGTTTTTT.

The chain joins TRBV2 to TRBJ1-2, with D perhaps TRBD1 (6 bases). Trimming stripped 8 bases from V and 4 bases from J, with 17 bases between. Germline CDR1 and CDR2: SNHLY and FYNNEI. This CDR3 has 14 residues. CDR3 sequence (DNA): TGTGCCAGCCATGGCGGAGGGACACCCTATGGCTACACCTTC. It translates to CASHGGGTPYGYTF.

This chain joins TRBV24-1 and TRBJ1-2; D unclear. The CDR3 length is 14 residues. V was clipped by 0 bases and J by 7 bases, with 11 bases between them. Looked up from germline, CDR1 is KGHDR and CDR2 is SFDVKD. CDR3 sequence: CATSDLTARAGYTF. The CDR3 DNA is TGTGCCACCAGTGATTTGACAGCCCGGGCTGGCTACACCTTC.

CDR3 sequence: CASSLGRNEQFF. The CDR3 coding sequence is TGTGCCAGTAGTTTGGGGAGGAATGAGCAGTTCTTC. The genes are TRBV19 and TRBJ2-1, with D tentatively TRBD2 (6 bases). V was trimmed by 5 bases and J by 7 bases, leaving 9 bases between them. The CDR3 has 12 amino acids. Germline V gene lookup returns CDR1 LNHDA and CDR2 SQIVND (reference sequence). Using reference TRBV19 and TRBJ2-1 for the parts outside the CDR3, the full variable domain is DGGITQSPKYLFRKEGQNVTLSCEQNLNHDAMYWYRQDPGQGLRLIYYSQIVNDFQKGDIAEGYSVSREKKESFPLTVTSAQKNPTAFYLCASSLGRNEQFFGPGTRLTVL.

This chain uses TRBV5-1 with TRBJ1-1; D unclear. CDR1 SGHRS and CDR2 YFSETQ come from the germline V gene. This CDR3 region has 15 residues. V lost 0 bases and J lost 3, with 12 bases in between. The chain's CDR3 is CASSLGSGLDTEAFF. Here the CDR3 DNA reads TGCGCCAGCAGCTTGGGTTCGGGGTTGGACACTGAAGCTTTCTTT.